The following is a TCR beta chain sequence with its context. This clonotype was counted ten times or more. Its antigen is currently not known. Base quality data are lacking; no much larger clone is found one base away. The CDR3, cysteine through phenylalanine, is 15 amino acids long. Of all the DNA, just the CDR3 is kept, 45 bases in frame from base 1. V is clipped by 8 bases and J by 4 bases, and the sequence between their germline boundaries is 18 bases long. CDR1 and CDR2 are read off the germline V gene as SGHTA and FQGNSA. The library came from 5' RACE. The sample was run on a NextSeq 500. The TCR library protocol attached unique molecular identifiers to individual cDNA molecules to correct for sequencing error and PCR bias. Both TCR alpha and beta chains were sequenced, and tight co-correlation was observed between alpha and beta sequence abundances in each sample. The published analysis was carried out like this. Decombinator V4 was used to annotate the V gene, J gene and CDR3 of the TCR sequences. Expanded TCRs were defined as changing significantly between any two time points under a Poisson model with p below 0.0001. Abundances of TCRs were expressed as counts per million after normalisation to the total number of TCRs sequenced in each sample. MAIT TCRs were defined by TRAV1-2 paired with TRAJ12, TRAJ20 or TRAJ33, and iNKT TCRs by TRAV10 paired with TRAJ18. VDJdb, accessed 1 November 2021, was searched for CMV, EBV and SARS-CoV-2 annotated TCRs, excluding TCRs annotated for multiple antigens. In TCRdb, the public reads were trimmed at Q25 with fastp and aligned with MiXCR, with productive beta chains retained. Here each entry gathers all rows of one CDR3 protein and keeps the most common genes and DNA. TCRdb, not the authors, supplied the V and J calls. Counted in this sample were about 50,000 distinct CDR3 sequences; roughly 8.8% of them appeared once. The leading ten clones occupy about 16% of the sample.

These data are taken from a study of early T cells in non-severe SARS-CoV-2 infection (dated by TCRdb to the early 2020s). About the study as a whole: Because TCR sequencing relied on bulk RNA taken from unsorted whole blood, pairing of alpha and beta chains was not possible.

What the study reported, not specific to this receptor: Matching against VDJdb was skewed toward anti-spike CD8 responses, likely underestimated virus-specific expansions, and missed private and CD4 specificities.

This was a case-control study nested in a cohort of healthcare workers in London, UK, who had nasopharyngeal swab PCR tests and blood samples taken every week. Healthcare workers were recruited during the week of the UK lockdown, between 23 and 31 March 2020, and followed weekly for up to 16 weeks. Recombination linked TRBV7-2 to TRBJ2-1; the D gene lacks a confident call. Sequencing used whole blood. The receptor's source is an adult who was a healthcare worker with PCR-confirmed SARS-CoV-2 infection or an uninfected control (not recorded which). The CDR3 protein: CASAPSNFLYNEQFF. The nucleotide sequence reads TGTGCCAGCGCTCCGTCAAACTTCCTTTACAATGAGCAGTTCTTC.